This T cell receptor (beta chain) was found in a study of radiotherapy plus CTLA-4 blockade in lung cancer. Overall study context: In roughly 19% of patients, objective responses were seen; roughly 30% had disease control.

The table came from immunoSEQ multiplex PCR; TCRdb's copy has only in-frame clones and leaves some out. The repertoire includes tens of thousands of clones, 79% of them detected once, and roughly 10% sits in the top ten. This CDR3 is built from 12 residues. Germline CDR1 is KGHSH and CDR2 is LQKENI. The chain employs TRBV18 and TRBJ2-5; TRBD1 might be the D (5 bases). The closer fit of TRBJ2-7 to the DNA end suggests the J call may be wrong. The sequence derives from a human donor with non-small cell lung cancer who had a complete response to radiotherapy plus ipilimumab. This specimen was peripheral blood, taken from a patient treated with radiotherapy plus ipilimumab. CDR3 residues: CASSDRNYEQYF. Here the CDR3 DNA reads TGTGCCAGCTCCGACAGAAATTACGAGCAGTACTTC.